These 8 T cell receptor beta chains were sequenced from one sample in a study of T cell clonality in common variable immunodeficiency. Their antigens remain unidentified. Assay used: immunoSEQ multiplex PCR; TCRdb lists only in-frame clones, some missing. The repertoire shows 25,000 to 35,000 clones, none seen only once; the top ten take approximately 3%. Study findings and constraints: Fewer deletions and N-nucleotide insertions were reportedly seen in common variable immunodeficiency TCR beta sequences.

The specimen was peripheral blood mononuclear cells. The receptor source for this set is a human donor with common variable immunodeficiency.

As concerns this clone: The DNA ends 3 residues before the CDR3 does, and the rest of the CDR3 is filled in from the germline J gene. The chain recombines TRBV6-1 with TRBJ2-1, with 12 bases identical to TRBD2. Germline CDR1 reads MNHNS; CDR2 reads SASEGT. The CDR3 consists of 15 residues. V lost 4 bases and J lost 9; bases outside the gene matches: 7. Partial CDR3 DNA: TGTGCCAGCAGTGTGGGGGCTAGCGGGAGGGTTGAG. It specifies CASSVGASGRVE. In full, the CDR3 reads CASSVGASGRVEQFF.

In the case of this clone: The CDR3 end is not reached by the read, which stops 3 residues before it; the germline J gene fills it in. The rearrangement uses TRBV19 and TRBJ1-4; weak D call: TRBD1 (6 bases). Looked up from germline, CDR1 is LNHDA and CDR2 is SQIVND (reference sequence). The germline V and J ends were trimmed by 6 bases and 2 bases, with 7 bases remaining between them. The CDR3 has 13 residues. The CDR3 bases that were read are TGTGCCAGTAGGAGGGGGACTAATGAAAAA. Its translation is CASRRGTNEK. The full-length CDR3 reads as CASRRGTNEKLFF.

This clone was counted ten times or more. The CDR3 here is CASRTGLVGTGELFF. The sequenced part of the CDR3 DNA is TGTGCCAGCAGGACGGGACTAGTGGGCACCGGGGAG. The V gene is TRBV2, the J gene TRBJ2-2, with 8 bases identical to TRBD2. The CDR3 end lies 3 residues beyond the end of the read and is filled in from the germline J gene. The V segment lost 6 bases and the J segment 4 bases; nucleotides outside the gene matches: 7. This CDR3 region has 15 residues. Germline assignment: CDR1 SNHLY and CDR2 FYNNEI.

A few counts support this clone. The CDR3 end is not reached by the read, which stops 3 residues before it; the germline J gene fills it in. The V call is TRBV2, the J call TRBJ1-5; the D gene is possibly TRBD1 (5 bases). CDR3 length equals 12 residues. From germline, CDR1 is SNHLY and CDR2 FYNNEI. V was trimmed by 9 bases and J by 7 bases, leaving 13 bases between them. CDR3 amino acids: CASRLAGQPQHF. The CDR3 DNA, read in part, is TGTGCCAGTCGTTTAGCAGGGCAGCCC. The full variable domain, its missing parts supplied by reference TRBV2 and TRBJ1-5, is EPEVTQTPSHQVTQMGQEVILRCVPISNHLYFYWYRQILGQKVEFLVSFYNNEISEKSEIFDDQFSVERPDGSNFTLKIRSTKLEDSAMYFCASRLAGQPQHFGDGTRLSIL.

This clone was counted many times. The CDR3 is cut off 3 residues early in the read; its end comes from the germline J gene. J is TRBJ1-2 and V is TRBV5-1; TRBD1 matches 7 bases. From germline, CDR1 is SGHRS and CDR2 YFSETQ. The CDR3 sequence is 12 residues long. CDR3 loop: CASSTRQGGYTF. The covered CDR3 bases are TGCGCCAGCAGCACGAGACAGGGAGGC. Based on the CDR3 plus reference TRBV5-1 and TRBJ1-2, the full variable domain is KAGVTQTPRYLIKTRGQQVTLSCSPISGHRSVSWYQQTPGQGLQFLFEYFSETQRNKGNFPGRFSGRQFSNSRSEMNVSTLELGDSALYLCASSTRQGGYTFGSGTRLTVV.

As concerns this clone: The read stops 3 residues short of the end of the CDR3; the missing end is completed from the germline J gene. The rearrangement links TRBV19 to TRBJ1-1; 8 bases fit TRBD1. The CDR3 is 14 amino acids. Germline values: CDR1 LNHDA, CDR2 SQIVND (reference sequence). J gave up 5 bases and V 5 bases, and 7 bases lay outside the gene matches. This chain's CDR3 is CASSLQGVLTEAFF. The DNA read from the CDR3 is TGTGCCAGTAGTCTACAGGGGGTTTTAACTGAA.

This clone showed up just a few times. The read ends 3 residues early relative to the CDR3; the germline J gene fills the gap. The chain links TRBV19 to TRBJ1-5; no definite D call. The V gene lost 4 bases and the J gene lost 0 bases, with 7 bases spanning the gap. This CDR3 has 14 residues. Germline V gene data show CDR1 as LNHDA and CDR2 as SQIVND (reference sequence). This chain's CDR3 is CASSRRISNQPQHF. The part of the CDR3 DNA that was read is TGTGCCAGTAGTAGGCGGATTAGCAATCAGCCC.

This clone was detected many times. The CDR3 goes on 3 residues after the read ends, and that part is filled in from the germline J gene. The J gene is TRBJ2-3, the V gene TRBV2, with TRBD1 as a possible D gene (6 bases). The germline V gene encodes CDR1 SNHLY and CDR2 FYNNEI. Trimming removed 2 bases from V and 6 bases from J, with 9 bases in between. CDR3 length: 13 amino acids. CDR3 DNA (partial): TGTGCCAGCAGTGAACAGGGGACGGATACG. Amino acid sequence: CASSEQGTDT. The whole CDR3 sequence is CASSEQGTDTQYF.